This T cell receptor beta chain stems from a study of metastatic and nonmetastatic thyroid tumors. Study summary: Across blood and tumor or nodule tissue, repertoires from malignant and benign thyroid patients were compared with one another. Overall study results and limits: According to reports, the diversity of TCR beta was significantly higher in malignant thyroid tumors than in benign nodules, and this held in both blood and tumor samples.

V was clipped by 5 bases and J by 6 bases, with 19 bases between them. This CDR3 region has 15 residues. CDR1 and CDR2 (germline): PRHDT, FYEKMQ (reference sequence). Using MiXCR, TCRdb re-called clones from the PCR reads. The sample comprises about 26,000 clones, under 30% of which are singletons, and around 6% rests with the top ten. On this clone: What it recognizes is unknown.

Not a single patient had been given any form of treatment at any point before undergoing thyroid surgery. The source is a female donor with papillary thyroid cancer or a benign thyroid nodule (not recorded which). Some clones in this sample may be carry-over from other donors' samples. The chain couples TRBV13 to TRBJ1-1; maybe TRBD1 (5 bases). Sequencing used blood. The CDR3 here is CASSTTGRGEAEAFF. CDR3 in DNA: TGTGCCAGCAGCACCACCGGCCGGGGGGAGGCTGAAGCTTTCTTT.